The text below deals with one T cell receptor beta chain. The germline V gene encodes CDR1 MNHEY and CDR2 SVGAGI. V was pared by 0 bases and J by 4 bases, with 10 bases between. The CDR3 length is 15 residues. Measured with immunoSEQ multiplex PCR; TCRdb has only the in-frame clones, and not every one. The data show around 170,000 clones, roughly four fifths seen once. This specimen comes from a study of blood T cell repertoires in COVID-19. Study-wide background: The United States, Italy and Spain supplied acute and convalescent COVID-19 samples.

The clonotype comes from a man aged 25 to 40 with active or convalescent COVID-19. Sample: peripheral blood. The rearrangement joins TRBV6-5 to TRBJ2-1; perhaps TRBD1 as D (6 bases). CDR3: CASSYSGGPYNEQFF. CDR3 nucleotides: TGTGCCAGCAGTTACTCTGGGGGCCCATACAATGAGCAGTTCTTC.